A selection of T cell receptor beta chains follows, all from one sample in a study of beta chain features in type 1 diabetes. Sequenced by immunoSEQ multiplex PCR; TCRdb stores in-frame clones only, minus some. Of 250,000 to 300,000 clones listed, roughly a quarter are singletons. The specimen sequenced was naive CD4+ T cells from blood. Receptor source: a woman aged 30 to 39 with type 1 diabetes. The conserved cysteine and the conserved F or W are not part of the CDR3 here.

J	V	length	CDR3
TRBJ2-2	TRBV5-8	14	ASIEGLGQITGELF
TRBJ2-7	TRBV4-1	13	ASSQNTGGYDEQY
TRBJ2-7	TRBV19	12	ASSVTSGNYEQY
TRBJ1-5	TRBV30	11	AWSGSDNQPQH
TRBJ1-1	TRBV7-9	12	ASSPPGGDTEAF
TRBJ1-2	TRBV30	11	AWSGWGGYGYT
TRBJ2-3	TRBV9	12	ASSTRLVADTQY
NA	TRBV29-1	11	SVGLGAGYEQY
TRBJ2-1	TRBV7-3	12	ASSLGTSLNEQF
TRBJ1-2	TRBV7-8	13	ASSPPGQRAYGYT
TRBJ2-7	TRBV6-6	12	ASLDRGPLYEQY
TRBJ2-7	TRBV4-1	15	ASSQDRMEGLAGEQY
TRBJ1-1	TRBV2	11	ASSATPNTEAF
TRBJ2-3	TRBV5-1	12	ASSFGENPDTQY
TRBJ2-1	TRBV4-1	12	ASSNTGIRNEQF
TRBJ2-7	TRBV7-6	16	ASSLAEVLAGGPFEQY
TRBJ1-5	TRBV18	12	ASSLDRYRQPQH
TRBJ2-2	TRBV5-6	13	ASSFVSEDTGELF
TRBJ1-5	TRBV30	11	AWTKQGDQPQH
TRBJ2-1	TRBV5-1	12	ASSRIPPNNEQF
TRBJ2-1	TRBV4-1	13	ASSHGGGTTNEQF
TRBJ2-2	TRBV21-1	15	ASTPGGLAGVTGELF
TRBJ2-6	TRBV19	11	ASRASGANVLT
TRBJ1-1	TRBV30	10	AWNIQGGGAF
TRBJ2-5	TRBV29-1	12	SVDGLAGAETQY
TRBJ2-1	TRBV7-3	10	ASSPGGSEQF
TRBJ1-4	TRBV7-2	13	ASSDHRAANEKLF
TRBJ2-7	TRBV5-1	14	ASSLAWSAEPYEQY
TRBJ2-7	TRBV2	13	ASSELGGLPYEQY
TRBJ2-5	TRBV2	12	ASSAGLDVPTQY
TRBJ1-5	TRBV4-2	11	ATSRGVNQPQH
TRBJ2-1	TRBV9	13	ASSSGLAEYNEQF
TRBJ2-3	TRBV6-1	11	ASSGGSSDTQY
TRBJ2-7	TRBV11-2	15	ASSPYPPSGQGGEQY
TRBJ1-2	TRBV28	10	ASSFVRYGYT
TRBJ2-7	TRBV4-1	13	ASSQVGPGGGEQY
TRBJ1-2	TRBV30	13	AWSPRQGGSYGYT
TRBJ1-5	TRBV29-1	10	SVGGGSQPQH
TRBJ1-2	TRBV6-6	12	ASSRQGVGYGYT
TRBJ2-1	TRBV23-1	14	ASSQEREGPYNEQF
TRBJ2-1	TRBV19	9	ASMLTGEQF
TRBJ2-5	TRBV5-4	13	ASSLVAGGQETQY
TRBJ1-4	TRBV30	12	AWSVGGLREKLF
TRBJ1-2	TRBV29-1	10	SVVTGDYGYT
TRBJ2-1	TRBV7-8	12	ASSLALPRNEQF
TRBJ2-3	TRBV5-1	14	ASSLASSGSGMTEY
TRBJ2-5	TRBV5-1	11	ASSLWREATQY
TRBJ1-5	TRBV30	10	AWSPRSGPQH
TRBJ2-6	TRBV6-6	14	ASSYRQGPGANVLT
TRBJ2-5	TRBV5-1	12	ASSLGLVRETQY
TRBJ1-2	TRBV27	9	ASSGGEGYT
TRBJ2-1	TRBV29-1	11	SVGTSFYNEQF
TRBJ2-3	TRBV10-3	13	ATGDSLTSTDTQY
TRBJ2-1	TRBV19	15	ASTQPWGTSGSTEQF
TRBJ2-3	TRBV7-9	11	ASSSSGTDTQY
TRBJ2-1	TRBV5-1	12	ASSFLAGEYEQF
TRBJ1-2	TRBV23-1	13	ASSQRGGWGYGYT
TRBJ2-1	TRBV10-3	11	AISGGTYNEQF